A selection of T cell receptor beta chains follows, all from one sample in a study of blood T cell repertoires in COVID-19. TCRdb's table, derived via immunoSEQ multiplex PCR, lists solely in-frame clones and lacks some. Of about 220,000 clones in the sample, roughly 84% were seen once. The sequenced sample was peripheral blood. These receptors were collected from a man in his forties with active or convalescent COVID-19. Each CDR3 is given with its conserved first and last residue. A D gene is named only where the DNA matches it firmly.

CDR3aa: CASSRQGLYTEAFF
CDR3nt: TGTGCCAGCAGCCGACAGGGGTTGTACACTGAAGCTTTCTTT
j_gene: TRBJ1-1
v_gene: TRBV3-1/TRBV3-2
d_gene: TRBD1

CDR3aa: CASSPQRTGRNEQYF
CDR3nt: TGTGCCAGTAGTCCACAAAGGACAGGGAGGAACGAGCAGTACTTC
j_gene: TRBJ2-7
v_gene: TRBV19
d_gene: TRBD1

CDR3aa: CASSLPGWLGTEAFF
CDR3nt: TGTGCCAGCAGCTTACCGGGTTGGTTGGGCACTGAAGCTTTCTTT
j_gene: TRBJ1-1
v_gene: TRBV7-2
d_gene: NA

CDR3aa: CASSRSTGAQGYTF
CDR3nt: TGTGCCAGCAGTCGGTCAACAGGGGCTCAAGGCTACACCTTC
j_gene: TRBJ1-2
v_gene: TRBV6-6
d_gene: TRBD1

CDR3aa: CASNRRGAVFGYTF
CDR3nt: TGTGCCAGCAACCGTCGGGGGGCGGTATTTGGCTACACCTTC
j_gene: TRBJ1-2
v_gene: TRBV5-5
d_gene: NA

CDR3aa: CASSISRYSYNEQFF
CDR3nt: TGTGCCAGTAGTATTTCCAGGTACTCCTACAATGAGCAGTTCTTC
j_gene: TRBJ2-1
v_gene: TRBV19
d_gene: NA

CDR3aa: CASSLRGISSPLHF
CDR3nt: TGTGCCAGCAGCCTCAGGGGAATTTCCTCACCCCTCCACTTT
j_gene: TRBJ1-6
v_gene: TRBV3-1/TRBV3-2
d_gene: NA

CDR3aa: CASSPTGNSNQPQHF
CDR3nt: TGTGCCAGTAGCCCCACAGGGAATAGCAATCAGCCCCAGCATTTT
j_gene: TRBJ1-5
v_gene: TRBV19
d_gene: NA

CDR3aa: CASSLVGGRGRNEQFF
CDR3nt: TGTGCCAGCAGCTTAGTGGGCGGGAGGGGTCGTAATGAGCAGTTCTTC
j_gene: TRBJ2-1
v_gene: TRBV7-2
d_gene: TRBD2

CDR3aa: CASSLARTGSLQADTQYF
CDR3nt: TGCGCCAGCAGCTTGGCTAGGACAGGATCCCTCCAGGCCGATACGCAGTATTTT
j_gene: TRBJ2-3
v_gene: TRBV5-1
d_gene: TRBD1

CDR3aa: CASSQPGQGPNTGELFF
CDR3nt: TGCGCCAGCAGCCAACCCGGACAGGGACCTAACACCGGGGAGCTGTTTTTT
j_gene: TRBJ2-2
v_gene: TRBV4-1
d_gene: TRBD1

CDR3aa: CAWSVPGLKEKLFF
CDR3nt: TGTGCCTGGAGCGTCCCGGGACTGAAGGAAAAACTGTTTTTT
j_gene: TRBJ1-4
v_gene: TRBV30
d_gene: NA

CDR3aa: CATGTGITDTQYF
CDR3nt: TGTGCCACCGGGACAGGGATAACAGATACGCAGTATTTT
j_gene: TRBJ2-3
v_gene: TRBV10-3
d_gene: TRBD1

CDR3aa: CASSFRGAADTIYF
CDR3nt: TGTGCCAGCAGCTTCAGGGGAGCTGCGGACACCATATATTTT
j_gene: TRBJ1-3
v_gene: TRBV28
d_gene: NA

CDR3aa: CASSPLAQPQHF
CDR3nt: TGTGCCAGCAGTCCACTCGCCCAGCCCCAGCATTTT
j_gene: TRBJ1-5
v_gene: TRBV6-2/TRBV6-3
d_gene: NA

CDR3aa: CAWSAGMLRRNTIYF
CDR3nt: TGTGCCTGGAGTGCCGGGATGCTCCGCCGAAACACCATATATTTT
j_gene: TRBJ1-3
v_gene: TRBV30
d_gene: NA

CDR3aa: CASSPRGDYGYTF
CDR3nt: TGTGCCAGCAGCCCCAGGGGGGACTATGGCTACACCTTC
j_gene: TRBJ1-2
v_gene: TRBV7-3
d_gene: TRBD1

CDR3aa: CASSSGGYEQYF
CDR3nt: TGTGCCAGCAGTTCAGGTGGCTACGAGCAGTACTTC
j_gene: TRBJ2-7
v_gene: TRBV11-3
d_gene: NA

CDR3aa: CASARDSANYGYTF
CDR3nt: TGTGCCAGCGCCAGGGACAGCGCTAACTATGGCTACACCTTC
j_gene: TRBJ1-2
v_gene: TRBV6-6
d_gene: TRBD1

CDR3aa: CASSMGSSSTIYF
CDR3nt: TGTGCCAGTAGTATGGGCAGCTCTTCCACCATATATTTT
j_gene: TRBJ1-3
v_gene: TRBV19
d_gene: NA